One TCR beta chain is described in this entry. Those enrolled in Seattle joined during active infection and were followed longitudinally afterward. Germline V gene sequence: CDR1 WSHSY, CDR2 SAAADI. The CDR3 totals 17 residues. With 0 bases clipped from V and 7 bases from J, the junction kept 11 bases outside the gene matches. Authors' methods: The assay estimated nucleated cells by amplifying reference gene primers. Profiling relied on immunoSEQ multiplex PCR, and the TCRdb table lists in-frame clones only, not all of them. D and trimming come from the DNA, and the V and J calls and clone size come from that table. The sample consists of some 300,000 clones, approximately 89% of them appearing once. This sample is drawn from a study of blood T cell repertoires in COVID-19. Study background: COVID-19 samples from acute and convalescent phases originated in the United States, Italy and Spain. PBMCs, B-cell-depleted T cells, or T cells were the source of the cDNA or gDNA that made up the material.

Sequencing was done on a sample of peripheral blood. The V and J genes are TRBV10-2 and TRBJ2-1, with TRBD2 matching over 8 bases. The TCR was taken from a young woman with COVID-19, enrolled during active disease. The CDR3 spells CASSESKRGLANNEQFF. The CDR3 DNA reads TGCGCCAGCAGTGAGTCGAAGCGTGGACTAGCTAATAATGAGCAGTTCTTC.